This TCR beta chain was observed in a study of radiotherapy plus CTLA-4 blockade in lung cancer. Overall study results and limits: Tumor-derived TCR clones expanded in blood after radiotherapy plus ipilimumab.

The CDR3 is 15 residues long. V gave up 5 bases and J gave up 5 bases; unmatched junction bases: 11. Per the germline V gene, CDR1 is SGHTA and CDR2 is FQGNSA. With respect to this clone: Its antigen remains unidentified.

The method was immunoSEQ multiplex PCR; TCRdb's version includes in-frame clones alone and lacks a portion of them. The repertoire holds approximately 89,000 clones, with around four fifths as singletons. The chain joins TRBV7-2 to TRBJ1-1; 7 bases align to TRBD1. This TCR came from a human donor with non-small cell lung cancer that progressed on radiotherapy plus ipilimumab. The sequencing here drew on peripheral blood, taken from a patient treated with radiotherapy plus ipilimumab. Here the CDR3 reads CASSRNPGGTTEAFF. CDR3 in DNA: TGTGCCAGCAGCCGAAATCCAGGGGGAACTACTGAAGCTTTCTTT.